This T cell receptor beta chain appears in the sequencing data of a study of shared clonotypes between healthy human individuals. Study outcomes and limitations: Non-shared clonotypes showed lower generation probabilities than clonotypes common to all four donors. Naive CD4 clonotypes overlapped across a few donors at roughly 5%. What naive subsets generally showed was a larger estimated richness than memory subsets showed. It was anticipated that sequencing depth would influence how many clonotypes donors shared.

This clone appeared a single time. Its antigen is unidentified. Assay: immunoSEQ multiplex PCR; the TCRdb copy retains only in-frame clones and omits some. The table records millions of clones, 85% to 95% of them present only once. V lost 7 bases and J lost 0, with 9 bases in between. The CDR3 extends over 13 amino acids. Germline V gene lookup returns CDR1 MNHNY and CDR2 SVGAGI (reference sequence). The sequence derives from a young man in good health. Material for sequencing was naive CD4+ T cells sorted from blood. Subset specified: CD45RA+ positively selected. The rearrangement uses TRBV6-6 and TRBJ1-1; D not resolved. CDR3: CASKASLNTEAFF. DNA for the CDR3: TGTGCCAGCAAGGCCTCATTGAACACTGAAGCTTTCTTT.